These 18 T cell receptor beta chains were all obtained from the same sample, sequenced in a study of CXCR3-negative and CXCR3-positive naive CD8 T cells. Findings of the study overall: CXCR3-positive naive cells carried more hydrophobic TRB CDR3s than CXCR3-negative ones.

These receptors have no known antigen. With UMI labels, 5' RACE was used to prepare the TRB cDNA libraries. TCRdb re-analyzed the 5' RACE reads; it lists each CDR3 protein once, without DNA. This sample's clone table lists around 140,000 distinct CDR3 sequences. The source material was naive CXCR3+ CD8+ T cells from blood. Documented subset: CD45RO-CCR7+CD27+CD95- naive CD8+ T cells expressing CXCR3 (TNR3+). The receptors were gathered from a human donor in good health. Some clones in this sample may be carry-over from other donors' samples.

V usage is TRBV12-3 or TRBV12-4 and J usage is TRBJ1-1. The CDR3 contains 12 residues. This CDR3 reads CASSLVSTEAFF.

The rearrangement uses TRBV4-1 and TRBJ2-7; as DNA is missing, the TRBD1 call by TCRdb cannot be tested. This CDR3 region has 15 residues. The germline V gene has CDR1 MGHRA and CDR2 YSYEKL. This CDR3 is CASSQLPADGYEQYF.

The rearrangement joins TRBV3-1 to TRBJ1-1; without DNA, the TCRdb call of TRBD1 cannot be checked. CDR1 and CDR2 from the germline V gene are LGHDT and YNNKEL (reference sequence). This CDR3 region has 14 residues. The chain's CDR3 is CASSLGTLNTEAFF.

The V call is TRBV7-2, the J call TRBJ2-1; the D call from TCRdb, TRBD1, cannot be confirmed without DNA. Germline V gene lookup returns CDR1 SGHTA and CDR2 FQGNSA. The CDR3 spans 14 residues. The CDR3 here is CASSPLEGGNEQFF.

The chain couples TRBV5-6 to TRBJ2-1. There are 13 residues in the CDR3. The germline CDR1 and CDR2 sequences are SGHDT and YYEEEE. The CDR3 spells CASSLIGYNEQFF.

The chain uses TRBV20-1 and TRBJ2-1; the TCRdb call, TRBD1, lacks DNA for checking. Looked up from germline, CDR1 is DFQATT and CDR2 is SNEGSKA (reference sequence). CDR3 length: 14 residues. CDR3 loop: CSARGRDGYNEKFF.

This chain links TRBV11-2 with TRBJ2-5. CDR1 is SGHAT, CDR2 FQNNGV, per germline. The CDR3 consists of 13 residues. CDR3 in amino acids: CASSFIRLDDQYF.

The chain carries TRBV5-1 and TRBJ1-1; TCRdb designates TRBD1, a call that cannot be tested without DNA. The CDR3 runs to 13 residues. Germline-derived CDR1 and CDR2 are SGHRS and YFSETQ. CDR3 loop: CASRLEGGTEAFF.

V is TRBV20-1 and J is TRBJ2-1; lacking DNA, the TRBD2 call made by TCRdb goes unchecked. The CDR3 consists of 12 residues. The germline gives CDR1 DFQATT, CDR2 SNEGSKA (reference sequence). The CDR3 spells CSATAGGNEQFF.

The CDR3 spells CASSPGTVEQYF. J is TRBJ2-7 and V is TRBV13; no DNA is available, so the TRBD1 call from TCRdb remains unchecked. The germline V gene encodes CDR1 PRHDT and CDR2 FYEKMQ (reference sequence). The CDR3 length is 12 residues.

The chain employs TRBV4-1 and TRBJ2-4; TCRdb designates TRBD1, a call that cannot be tested without DNA. Germline V gene lookup returns CDR1 MGHRA and CDR2 YSYEKL. CDR3 length equals 14 residues. The CDR3 protein is CASRDSLAKNIQYF.

CDR3: CASSPEGSYEQYF. The chain is built from TRBV7-9 and TRBJ2-7; TCRdb's assignment of TRBD2 cannot be checked, as there is no DNA. Germline lookup yields CDR1 SEHNR and CDR2 FQNEAQ (reference sequence). This CDR3 comprises 13 residues.

V gene TRBV10-1 combines with J gene TRBJ2-2; TCRdb calls TRBD2, which cannot be checked without DNA. CDR1 and CDR2 from the germline V gene are WNHNN and SYGVQD (reference sequence). CDR3 size: 15 residues. This chain's CDR3 is CASSESNGRAGELFF.

This chain uses TRBV9 with TRBJ2-1; absent DNA, TCRdb's TRBD1 call cannot be checked. The length of the CDR3 is 16 residues. Germline CDR1 SGDLS, CDR2 YYNGEE. CDR3 loop: CASSTAPREGYNEQFF.

The chain carries TRBV5-5 and TRBJ2-1; TCRdb indicates TRBD2, and absent DNA this call remains unverified. This CDR3 has 17 amino acids. Germline V gene sequence: CDR1 SGHKS, CDR2 YYEKEE (reference sequence). Here the CDR3 reads CASSVSGRASRYNEQFF.

The rearrangement joins TRBV28 to TRBJ2-7; TCRdb designates TRBD2, a call that cannot be tested without DNA. The CDR3 spans 14 residues. Germline V lookup: CDR1 MDHEN, CDR2 SYDVKM. CDR3 in amino acids: CASSPGLADYEQYF.

J is TRBJ2-6 and V is TRBV20-1; TCRdb's D gene call, TRBD1, goes unchecked for lack of DNA. CDR1 and CDR2 from the germline V gene are DFQATT and SNEGSKA (reference sequence). The CDR3 runs 19 residues. The CDR3 sequence: CSARAYRDLKSSGANVLTF.

The chain employs TRBV13 and TRBJ2-5; the D call from TCRdb, TRBD1, cannot be confirmed without DNA. This CDR3 has 14 amino acids. Germline CDR1 and CDR2: PRHDT and FYEKMQ (reference sequence). The chain's CDR3 is CASSQGRGEETQYF. The whole variable domain, remainder taken from reference TRBV13 and TRBJ2-5, is AAGVIQSPRHLIKEKRETATLKCYPIPRHDTVYWYQQGPGQDPQFLISFYEKMQSDKGSIPDRFSAQQFSDYHSELNMSSLELGDSALYFCASSQGRGEETQYFGPGTRLLVL.